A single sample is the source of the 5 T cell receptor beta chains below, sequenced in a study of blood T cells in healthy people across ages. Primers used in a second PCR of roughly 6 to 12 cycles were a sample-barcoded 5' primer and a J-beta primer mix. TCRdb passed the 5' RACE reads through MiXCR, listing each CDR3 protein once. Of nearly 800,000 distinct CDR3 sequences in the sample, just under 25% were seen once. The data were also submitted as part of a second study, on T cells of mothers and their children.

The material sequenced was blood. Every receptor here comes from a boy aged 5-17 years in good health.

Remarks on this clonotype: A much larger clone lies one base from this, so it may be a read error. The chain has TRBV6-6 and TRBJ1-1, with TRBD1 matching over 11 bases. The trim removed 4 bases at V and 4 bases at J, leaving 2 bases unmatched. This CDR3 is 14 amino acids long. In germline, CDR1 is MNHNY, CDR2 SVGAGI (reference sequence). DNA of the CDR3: TGTGCCAGCAGTTCCGGGACAGGGGGCACTGAAGCTTTCTTT. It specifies CASSSGTGGTEAFF.

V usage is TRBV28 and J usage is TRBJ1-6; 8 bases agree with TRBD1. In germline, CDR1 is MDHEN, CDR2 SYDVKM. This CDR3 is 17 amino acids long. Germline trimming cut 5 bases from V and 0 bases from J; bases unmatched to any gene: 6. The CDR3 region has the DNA TGTGCCAGCAGTCCTCAGGGGGCGGGCTCCTATAATTCACCCCTCCACTTT. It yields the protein CASSPQGAGSYNSPLHF.

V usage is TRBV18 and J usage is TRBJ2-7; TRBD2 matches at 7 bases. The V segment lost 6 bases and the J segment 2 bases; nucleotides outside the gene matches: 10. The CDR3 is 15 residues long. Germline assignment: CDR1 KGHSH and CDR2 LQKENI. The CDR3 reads CASSPERDLTYEQYF. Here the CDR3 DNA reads TGTGCCAGCTCCCCGGAGCGGGACCTTACCTACGAGCAGTACTTC.

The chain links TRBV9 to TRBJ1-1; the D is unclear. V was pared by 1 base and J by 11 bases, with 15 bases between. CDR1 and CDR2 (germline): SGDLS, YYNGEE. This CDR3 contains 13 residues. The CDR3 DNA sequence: TGTGCCAGCAGCGTAAAGGCCACGACGGTCGCTTTCTTT. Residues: CASSVKATTVAFF.

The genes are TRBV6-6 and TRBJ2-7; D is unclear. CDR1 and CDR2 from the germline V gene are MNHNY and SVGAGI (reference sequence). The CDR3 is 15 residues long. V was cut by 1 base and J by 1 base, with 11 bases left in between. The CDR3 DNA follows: TGTGCCAGCAGTTACTTCAGCGTCGAGTCCTACGAGCAGTACTTC. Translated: CASSYFSVESYEQYF.